Listed below are T cell receptor beta chains from one sample, sequenced in a study of cytomegalovirus exposure and HLA in healthy donors. Using immunoSEQ multiplex PCR, the repertoire was profiled, and TCRdb retains in-frame clones only, with some absent. This sample's clone table lists approximately 58,000 clones. The sequencing input was PBMCs. These TCRs come from a woman aged 50 to 65 in good health and CMV-seropositive. Each CDR3 is given without its conserved first and last residue. The order of the fields is V gene, CDR3 protein.

TRBV4-1 | ASTVSTGVNTEAF
TRBV5-1 | ASSFREETQY
TRBV28 | ASSSTWGQGDYEQY
TRBV5-1 | ASSPQMGSVEQY
TRBV5-1 | ASSRTGEEKLF
TRBV29-1 | SAAPDSSNEQF
TRBV28 | ASSHDRAGNQPQH
TRBV4-2 | ASSHDSGGLYEQY
TRBV2 | ASSEEVLQDQPQH
TRBV5-1 | ASSRTGWGYNSPLH
TRBV2 | ASNVGRMNTEAF
TRBV7-2 | ASSLGEAGFGGYT
TRBV19 | ASSRQDRNTIY
TRBV10-1 | ASSESARGSGYT
TRBV18 | ASSPLSGGKDTQY
TRBV18 | ASSSTESYNEQF
TRBV7-9 | ASTPSGEGEQF
TRBV6-5 | ASSYNNRGGYGYT
TRBV7-9 | ATDRTTYEQY
TRBV7-8 | ASSFGYGLATDTQY
TRBV20-1 | SATQDEQF
TRBV28 | ASSLGARLNTEAF
TRBV28 | ASSPLGQGTTNEKLF
TRBV4-2 | ASSLEEYSNQPQH
TRBV5-1 | ASSLQGVNEKLF
TRBV4-2 | ASSNIADGTGELF
TRBV7-2 | ASSLVGQVNQPQH
TRBV5-5 | ASSLELAGLFSSYEQY
TRBV5-4 | ASSRTSGAEALEQY
TRBV6-5 | ASSYQGTSPLH
TRBV7-9 | ASRRSSGSYNEQF
TRBV6-6 | ASSRGAAPSDNEQF
TRBV6-6 | ASSYQQGNYGYT
TRBV7-2 | ASRETGVYGYT
TRBV5-4 | ASSFRGGRVGEQY
TRBV10-3 | ATRMEGNTEAF
TRBV7-9 | ASSLGTSGGASTDTQY
TRBV13 | ASSPTGTLNEQF
TRBV6-5 | ASRPDIWNSYEQY
TRBV7-8 | ASSPRTQPNGYT
TRBV6-1 | ASSELEPGELF
TRBV4-3 | ASSQGHGNTEAF
TRBV19 | ASKVTSGTYEQY
TRBV7-9 | ASSPTGVYYGYT
TRBV19 | ASLHPGQGGNSPLH
TRBV19 | ASSVYREETQY
TRBV7-9 | ASSSSGNSEAF
TRBV6-1 | ASSEAVSGSGGFSYEQY
TRBV19 | ASRGTGTDQPQH
TRBV11-2 | ASSLDTGYYGYT
TRBV9 | ASSKQGDSGNTIY
TRBV4-1 | ASSQFGTTPYEQY
TRBV30 | AGGGTGGLETQY
TRBV28 | ASSSPLGQGASYEQY
TRBV30 | AWSGERGVKTYEQY
TRBV5-1 | ASSLQGGEQY
TRBV18 | ASSLTLSSYNEQF